Following are 15 T cell receptor beta chains from one sample sequenced in a study of blood T cell repertoires in COVID-19. The protocol was immunoSEQ multiplex PCR, while the TCRdb copy is restricted to in-frame clones and leaves out a portion. The sample has roughly 240,000 clones, about 85% seen once. The sequenced sample was peripheral blood. The receptors shown here come from a man in his late teens or twenties with active or convalescent COVID-19.

The gene calls are TRBV1 and TRBJ2-3; TRBD2 is the table's D call, not checked against the DNA. TRBV1 is shown as a pseudogene. The CDR3 spans 16 residues. The CDR3 here is CTSNSDFPALADTQYF. The CDR3 bases are TGCACCTCCAACTCGGACTTTCCGGCCCTCGCAGATACGCAGTATTTT.

The chain carries TRBV4-1 and TRBJ2-2; TRBD1 is a possible D gene (6 bases). The CDR3 is made up of 15 amino acids. Germline lookup yields CDR1 MGHRA and CDR2 YSYEKL. The V gene lost 2 bases and the J gene lost 5 bases, with 12 bases spanning the gap. DNA for the CDR3: TGCGCCAGCAGCCAACACAGGGTAGGGACCGGGGAGCTGTTTTTT. Protein product: CASSQHRVGTGELFF.

The chain recombines TRBV27 with TRBJ1-2; 9 nucleotides match TRBD1. The ends lost 2 bases at V and 8 bases at J; junction bases unmatched: 9. Germline CDR1 is MNHEY and CDR2 is SMNVEV (reference sequence). The CDR3 runs 15 residues. Written as DNA, the CDR3 is TGTGCCAGCAGTTTAAAACCGGGACAGGGTCGGGGCTACACCTTC. Translation gives CASSLKPGQGRGYTF.

The chain combines TRBV29-1 with TRBJ1-2; possibly TRBD1 for D (5 bases). V was pared by 0 bases and J by 2 bases, with 7 bases between. Germline CDR1 SQVTM, CDR2 ANQGSEA. CDR3 length: 13 amino acids. The CDR3 loop reads CSVEEGQNYGYTF. CDR3 bases: TGCAGCGTTGAAGAAGGACAAAACTATGGCTACACCTTC.

The chain recombines TRBV6-5 with TRBJ2-2; 7 bases fit TRBD2. The V gene end was trimmed by 8 bases and the J gene end by 5 bases; junction bases not matched to a gene: 11. From germline, CDR1 is MNHEY and CDR2 SVGAGI. The CDR3 is 15 residues long. The CDR3, as DNA: TGTGCCAGCCATAGGGGCGGGAGATTAACCGGGGAGCTGTTTTTT. Encoded protein: CASHRGGRLTGELFF.

The genes are TRBV25-1 and TRBJ2-1; D uncertain. V was shortened by 3 bases and J by 6 bases, with 9 bases between the two germline ends. The germline V gene has CDR1 MGHDK and CDR2 SYGVNS. The CDR3 consists of 13 residues. CDR3 in DNA: TGTGCCAGCAGTGAGGTGTCAGTCAATGAGCAGTTCTTC. Translated, it gives CASSEVSVNEQFF.

The chain carries TRBV6-1 and TRBJ1-2; no clear D. Trimming stripped 1 base from V and 5 bases from J, with 11 bases between. The CDR3 spans 14 residues. Germline CDR1 MNHNS, CDR2 SASEGT. The CDR3 protein is CASSEGGGFYGYTF. Here the CDR3 DNA reads TGTGCCAGCAGTGAAGGCGGAGGCTTTTATGGCTACACCTTC.

The table lists this clone with a few counts. This chain connects TRBV7-9 to TRBJ2-7; D possibly corresponds to TRBD1 (6 bases). The CDR3 contains 13 residues. Trimming took 5 bases from V and 4 from J, leaving 12 bases between them. The V gene's germline CDR1 is SEHNR and CDR2 FQNEAQ (reference sequence). CDR3 region: CASSPDRVYEQYF. CDR3 coding DNA: TGTGCCAGCAGCCCGGACAGAGTTTACGAGCAGTACTTC.

The CDR3 reads CASSLETENTGELFF. The CDR3 DNA sequence: TGTGCCAGCAGCTTAGAGACAGAGAACACCGGGGAGCTGTTTTTT. The chain carries TRBV7-6 and TRBJ2-2, with a tentative D call TRBD1 (5 bases). V dropped 1 base and J dropped 1 base, with 7 bases sitting between them. Germline V lookup: CDR1 SGHVS, CDR2 FNYEAQ. The CDR3 totals 15 residues.

The DNA of the CDR3 is TGTGCCAGCAGCGTCCGGTCCCAAGAGACCCAGTACTTC. It yields the protein CASSVRSQETQYF. The rearrangement uses TRBV9 and TRBJ2-5, with D unclear. This CDR3 spans 13 amino acids. The germline V gene has CDR1 SGDLS and CDR2 YYNGEE. V lost 2 bases, J lost 1 base, and 6 bases lay in between.

The chain uses TRBV9 and TRBJ1-1; D may be TRBD1 (6 bases). The V end was cut by 4 bases, the J end by 5 bases, with 12 bases between. The CDR3 loop spans 13 amino acids. CDR1 and CDR2 from the germline V gene are SGDLS and YYNGEE. The CDR3 reads CASSSHQGTEAFF. In nucleotides, the CDR3 is TGTGCCAGCAGCTCACATCAGGGGACTGAAGCTTTCTTT. Looking up the rest from reference TRBV9 and TRBJ1-1 gives the full variable domain: DSGVTQTPKHLITATGQRVTLRCSPRSGDLSVYWYQQSLDQGLQFLIQYYNGEERAKGNILERFSAQQFPDLHSELNLSSLELGDSALYFCASSSHQGTEAFFGQGTRLTVV.

The chain combines TRBV30 with TRBJ1-6; D call uncertain. This CDR3 has 13 residues. Trimming removed 1 base at V and 8 bases at J, with 9 bases between. Germline lookup yields CDR1 GTSNPN and CDR2 SVGIG (reference sequence). For the CDR3, the DNA is TGTGCCTGGAGTGGTACTTTCGATTCACCCCTCCACTTT. This sequence encodes CAWSGTFDSPLHF.

The rearrangement links TRBV29-1 to TRBJ2-2, with D tentatively TRBD2 (6 bases). The CDR3 extends over 14 amino acids. Trimming took 3 bases from V and 4 from J, leaving 12 bases between them. CDR1 is SQVTM and CDR2 is ANQGSEA in the germline V gene. The CDR3 is CSVEGQGGTGELFF. CDR3 nucleotides: TGCAGCGTTGAGGGTCAGGGAGGCACCGGGGAGCTGTTTTTT.

This clone was recorded at least ten times. This specimen includes other DNA sequences encoding the same CDR3. The rearrangement joins TRBV5-4 to TRBJ2-2; TRBD2 aligns across 14 bases. Trimming removed 5 bases from V and 1 base from J; junction bases left unmatched: 4. The CDR3 contains 17 residues. Per the germline V gene, CDR1 is SGHNT and CDR2 is YYREEE (reference sequence). The CDR3 region is CASRSGLAGGNTGELFF. The CDR3 DNA is TGTGCCAGCAGATCAGGACTAGCGGGGGGGAACACCGGGGAGCTGTTTTTT.

The J gene is TRBJ2-5, the V gene TRBV5-1; TRBD2 agrees at 11 bases. Trimming at V came to 4 bases and at J to 3 bases, leaving 2 bases not matched to a gene. Germline V gives CDR1 SGHRS, CDR2 YFSETQ. This CDR3 is 14 amino acids long. In DNA form, the CDR3 reads TGCGCCAGCAGCGTGGGACTAGCGGAAGAGACCCAGTACTTC. Its protein is CASSVGLAEETQYF.